This TCR beta chain was identified during a study of T-cell memory formation after mild COVID-19. Overall study: Each donor largely had its own TCR clusters. Overall study results and limits: Some clones that responded turned up in pre-infection memory, which suggests that cross-reactive memory joined in.

5'RACE primed from the constant segment yielded TCR alpha and TCR beta cDNA libraries bearing sample barcodes and UMIs. Via MiXCR, TCRdb re-called the 5' RACE reads, giving one row per CDR3 protein. In the table there are about 350,000 distinct CDR3 sequences, roughly 15% of which are singletons. The CDR3 has 13 amino acids. CDR1 is KGHSH, CDR2 LQKENI, per germline. The V end lost 2 bases, the J end lost 5 bases, and 7 bases lay between the germline ends. Worth noting for this clonotype: Its antigen is not identified.

The sequenced sample consisted of PBMCs or a T cell subset sorted from them (not recorded which). The chain uses TRBV18 and TRBJ2-4, with D possibly matching TRBD2 (5 bases). This receptor was identified in a man between 18 and 35 years old who had mild COVID-19 (a few samples of this study predate the infection). Cell type and time point are not known. As DNA, the CDR3 is TGTGCCAGCTCACCAGCAGCGGAAAACATTCAGTACTTC. Its protein is CASSPAAENIQYF.